This T cell receptor beta chain emerged from a study of shared T cell receptors in the human thymus. TCRdb's copy holds only in-frame clones and misses some; the assay was immunoSEQ multiplex PCR. Here the sample spans under 850,000 clones, roughly 90% being singletons. The same sample was also used in a study of human thymus T cells. As that report states: Thymus tissue was removed during corrective cardiac surgery. There appeared to be biased usage of V and J genes in thymic and blood repertoires. Related research has reported that thymic repertoires overlap highly among unrelated individuals.

This receptor was obtained from a boy in the first two years of life with a congenital heart defect. Sequenced: thymocytes.

CDR3 sequence (DNA): TGTGCCAGCAGTGAAGGGCCCCTTACAGGGTCTAGCGGGATAGAGGTAAGCGCGTACGAGCAGTACTTC. Its protein is CASSEGPLTGSSGIEVSAYEQYF. The rearrangement joins TRBV6-1 to TRBJ2-7, with TRBD2 identical over 9 bases. The J segment lost 4 bases and the V segment lost 1 base, leaving 29 bases of the junction unmatched. The V gene's germline CDR1 is MNHNS and CDR2 SASEGT. CDR3 length equals 23 residues.